The text below deals with one T cell receptor beta chain. At one boundary the junction diverges from the germline segment, which might be a read error. The data derive from a study of control samples from healthy donors and cancer patients. The CDR3 spans 11 residues. Some clones are missing from TCRdb's copy, which holds only in-frame ones; the method was immunoSEQ multiplex PCR. The sample has more than 90,000 clones; 80% to 90% are singletons. The chain employs TRBV12-3 or TRBV12-4 and TRBJ1-2, with D possibly being TRBD1 (6 bases). Material for sequencing was blood. The sequence derives from a man aged 25-45 years in good health. The CDR3 loop reads CAILLQGQLFF. CDR3 nucleotides: TGTGCCATCCTTCTACAGGGCCAACTCTTCTTC.